These T cell receptor beta chains were read from a single sample in a study of T cell responses to AZD1222 COVID-19 vaccine. Profiling relied on immunoSEQ multiplex PCR, and the TCRdb table lists in-frame clones only, not all of them. The data hold 86,000 or so clones, with roughly 89% observed a single time. The material was peripheral blood, obtained on day 0 of AZD1222 vaccination. These receptors were obtained from an adult in good health. The CDR3 runs from the conserved cysteine through the conserved F or W. The order of the fields is CDR3 protein, CDR3 DNA, D gene, J gene, V gene, clone size. D genes are given only for firm matches. Not every row has a clone size; where given, it reads once, few, many or a size class.

cdr3_aa: CASSMGTLYGYTF
cdr3_nt: TGTGCCAGTAGTATGGGCACCTTATATGGCTACACCTTC
d_call: -
j_call: TRBJ1-2
v_call: TRBV19
clone_size: -

cdr3_aa: CAISEDGLGGQEAFF
cdr3_nt: TGTGCCATCAGTGAAGACGGTCTTGGGGGACAGGAAGCTTTCTTT
d_call: TRBD1
j_call: TRBJ1-1
v_call: TRBV10-3
clone_size: -

cdr3_aa: CATSPFSSNQPQHF
cdr3_nt: TGTGCCACTTCCCCTTTCTCTAGCAATCAGCCCCAGCATTTT
d_call: -
j_call: TRBJ1-5
v_call: TRBV28
clone_size: few

cdr3_aa: CAWSYSNQPQHF
cdr3_nt: TGTGCCTGGAGCTATAGCAATCAGCCCCAGCATTTT
d_call: -
j_call: TRBJ1-5
v_call: TRBV30
clone_size: -

cdr3_aa: CASRNPVGLAGVGTDTQYF
cdr3_nt: TGTGCCAGCAGAAACCCGGTGGGGCTAGCGGGAGTGGGAACAGATACGCAGTATTTT
d_call: TRBD2
j_call: TRBJ2-3
v_call: TRBV2
clone_size: -

cdr3_aa: CASSLAAGGAWVQPQHF
cdr3_nt: TGTGCCAGCAGCTTAGCGGCAGGGGGCGCATGGGTTCAGCCCCAGCATTTT
d_call: TRBD1
j_call: TRBJ1-5
v_call: TRBV7-9
clone_size: -

cdr3_aa: CASTLTGGLTTDTQYF
cdr3_nt: TGTGCCAGCACTCTTACAGGGGGGCTGACCACAGATACGCAGTATTTT
d_call: TRBD1
j_call: TRBJ2-3
v_call: TRBV9
clone_size: -

cdr3_aa: CASRRASGAGEPEAFF
cdr3_nt: TGCGCCAGCAGGCGGGCGTCAGGGGCCGGGGAACCTGAAGCTTTCTTT
d_call: -
j_call: TRBJ1-1
v_call: TRBV5-1
clone_size: -

cdr3_aa: CASSESGGNTEAFF
cdr3_nt: TGCGCCAGCAGTGAGTCGGGGGGGAACACTGAAGCTTTCTTT
d_call: -
j_call: TRBJ1-1
v_call: TRBV10-2
clone_size: once

cdr3_aa: CASSSGTGGFYGYTF
cdr3_nt: TGTGCCAGCAGTTCAGGGACAGGGGGTTTCTATGGCTACACCTTC
d_call: TRBD1
j_call: TRBJ1-2
v_call: TRBV28
clone_size: -

cdr3_aa: CSAAQGITEAFF
cdr3_nt: TGCAGCGCCGCACAGGGTATCACTGAAGCTTTCTTT
d_call: -
j_call: TRBJ1-1
v_call: TRBV29-1
clone_size: -

cdr3_aa: CSADRMAGLRNEQFF
cdr3_nt: TGCAGCGCAGACCGGATGGCGGGACTACGCAATGAGCAGTTCTTC
d_call: TRBD2
j_call: TRBJ2-1
v_call: TRBV29-1
clone_size: -

cdr3_aa: CASSQGLAGGYEQYF
cdr3_nt: TGCGCCAGCAGCCAGGGACTAGCGGGGGGATACGAGCAGTACTTC
d_call: TRBD2
j_call: TRBJ2-7
v_call: TRBV4-1
clone_size: -

cdr3_aa: CASSGTGNTDTQYF
cdr3_nt: TGTGCCAGCAGTGGAACAGGGAACACAGATACGCAGTATTTT
d_call: -
j_call: TRBJ2-3
v_call: TRBV2
clone_size: -

cdr3_aa: CAWSVLGSYNSPLHF
cdr3_nt: TGTGCCTGGAGTGTACTGGGGTCCTATAATTCACCCCTCCACTTT
d_call: -
j_call: TRBJ1-6
v_call: TRBV30
clone_size: -

cdr3_aa: CASSPGTGIRNQPQHF
cdr3_nt: TGTGCCAGCTCACCAGGGACAGGGATCCGCAATCAGCCCCAGCATTTT
d_call: TRBD1
j_call: TRBJ1-5
v_call: TRBV18
clone_size: -

cdr3_aa: CASSPPGGNSPLHF
cdr3_nt: TGTGCCAGCAGCCCGCCAGGGGGAAATTCACCCCTCCACTTT
d_call: TRBD1
j_call: TRBJ1-6
v_call: TRBV3-1/TRBV3-2
clone_size: many

cdr3_aa: CASSSSGTGGSGELFF
cdr3_nt: TGCGCCAGCAGCTCCTCGGGGACAGGGGGATCCGGGGAGCTGTTTTTT
d_call: TRBD1
j_call: TRBJ2-2
v_call: TRBV5-1
clone_size: once

cdr3_aa: CASSRKDRGYEQYF
cdr3_nt: TGTGCCAGCAGCCGAAAGGACAGGGGGTACGAGCAGTACTTC
d_call: TRBD1
j_call: TRBJ2-7
v_call: TRBV11-2
clone_size: -

cdr3_aa: CASSMFSTQAGEGVNEQFF
cdr3_nt: TGTGCCAGTAGTATGTTTAGCACCCAGGCCGGTGAGGGTGTCAATGAGCAGTTCTTC
d_call: -
j_call: TRBJ2-1
v_call: TRBV19
clone_size: -

cdr3_aa: CASSVGLLENTEAFF
cdr3_nt: TGTGCCAGCAGCGTCGGACTCCTGGAGAACACTGAAGCTTTCTTT
d_call: -
j_call: TRBJ1-1
v_call: TRBV7-2
clone_size: -

cdr3_aa: CASSPPFGTDTQYF
cdr3_nt: TGTGCCAGCAGCCCCCCTTTTGGCACAGATACGCAGTATTTT
d_call: -
j_call: TRBJ2-3
v_call: TRBV25-1
clone_size: -

cdr3_aa: CASSPRSAYGYTF
cdr3_nt: TGTGCCAGCAGCCCAAGGTCTGCCTATGGCTACACCTTC
d_call: -
j_call: TRBJ1-2
v_call: TRBV7-8
clone_size: -

cdr3_aa: CSVDRDTDTQYF
cdr3_nt: TGCAGCGTTGATCGAGACACAGATACGCAGTATTTT
d_call: -
j_call: TRBJ2-3
v_call: TRBV29-1
clone_size: -

cdr3_aa: CASSTYSTGGREKLFF
cdr3_nt: TGTGCCAGTAGTACCTACAGCACAGGGGGCCGGGAAAAACTGTTTTTT
d_call: TRBD1
j_call: TRBJ1-4
v_call: TRBV19
clone_size: -

cdr3_aa: CASTGIADYNEQFF
cdr3_nt: TGTGCCAGCACAGGGATAGCGGACTACAATGAGCAGTTCTTC
d_call: -
j_call: TRBJ2-1
v_call: TRBV2
clone_size: -

cdr3_aa: CASSRGFENTEAFF
cdr3_nt: TGTGCCAGCAGCCGGGGGTTTGAAAACACTGAAGCTTTCTTT
d_call: -
j_call: TRBJ1-1
v_call: TRBV14
clone_size: -

cdr3_aa: CAWREIGGYTF
cdr3_nt: TGTGCCTGGAGGGAGATCGGCGGCTACACCTTC
d_call: -
j_call: TRBJ1-2
v_call: TRBV30
clone_size: few

cdr3_aa: CASTRTSVTNTGELFF
cdr3_nt: TGTGCCAGTACCCGAACTAGCGTAACGAACACCGGGGAGCTGTTTTTT
d_call: TRBD2
j_call: TRBJ2-2
v_call: TRBV19
clone_size: -

cdr3_aa: CAQKGEFSYEQYF
cdr3_nt: TGTGCACAAAAGGGAGAGTTCTCCTACGAGCAGTACTTC
d_call: -
j_call: TRBJ2-7
v_call: TRBV30
clone_size: -

cdr3_aa: CASRLQNQPQHF
cdr3_nt: TGTGCCAGCAGGCTCCAAAATCAGCCCCAGCATTTT
d_call: -
j_call: TRBJ1-5
v_call: TRBV12-3/TRBV12-4
clone_size: -

cdr3_aa: CASRGTSGLHGELFF
cdr3_nt: TGTGCCAGCAGAGGGACTAGCGGGTTGCACGGGGAGCTGTTTTTT
d_call: TRBD2
j_call: TRBJ2-2
v_call: TRBV6-5
clone_size: -

cdr3_aa: CASSHGGRGSEKLFF
cdr3_nt: TGTGCCAGCAGCCATGGTGGGAGGGGCTCGGAAAAACTGTTTTTC
d_call: -
j_call: TRBJ1-4
v_call: TRBV3-1/TRBV3-2
clone_size: -

cdr3_aa: CASSYVHGYTF
cdr3_nt: TGTGCCAGCAGTTATGTTCATGGCTACACCTTC
d_call: -
j_call: TRBJ1-2
v_call: TRBV6-2/TRBV6-3
clone_size: -

cdr3_aa: CAISEGSLSNQPQHF
cdr3_nt: TGTGCCATCAGTGAAGGGAGCTTGAGCAATCAGCCCCAGCATTTT
d_call: -
j_call: TRBJ1-5
v_call: TRBV10-3
clone_size: -

cdr3_aa: CSVSGLAGWAGELFF
cdr3_nt: TGCAGCGTTTCCGGACTAGCGGGATGGGCCGGGGAGCTGTTTTTT
d_call: TRBD2
j_call: TRBJ2-2
v_call: TRBV29-1
clone_size: -

cdr3_aa: CASSPRGRVGNTEAFF
cdr3_nt: TGTGCCAGCAGCCCAAGAGGACGGGTGGGGAACACTGAAGCTTTCTTT
d_call: -
j_call: TRBJ1-1
v_call: TRBV5-4
clone_size: -

cdr3_aa: CASSYSRGYEQYF
cdr3_nt: TGTGCCAGCAGTTACTCCCGGGGTTACGAGCAGTACTTC
d_call: -
j_call: TRBJ2-7
v_call: TRBV6-2/TRBV6-3
clone_size: -

cdr3_aa: CASSLGDSTDTQYF
cdr3_nt: TGTGCCAGCAGCTTAGGGGACAGCACAGATACGCAGTATTTT
d_call: -
j_call: TRBJ2-3
v_call: TRBV7-9
clone_size: -

cdr3_aa: CASSLRRGGTDTQYF
cdr3_nt: TGTGCCAGCAGCTTGCGGAGGGGGGGCACAGATACGCAGTATTTT
d_call: -
j_call: TRBJ2-3
v_call: TRBV7-2
clone_size: -

cdr3_aa: CASSPDRYNEQFF
cdr3_nt: TGCGCCAGCAGTCCGGACAGGTACAATGAGCAGTTCTTC
d_call: TRBD1
j_call: TRBJ2-1
v_call: TRBV5-1
clone_size: -

cdr3_aa: CASRGQGSSYNEQFF
cdr3_nt: TGCGCCAGCAGAGGACAGGGGAGCTCCTACAATGAGCAGTTCTTC
d_call: TRBD1
j_call: TRBJ2-1
v_call: TRBV5-1
clone_size: once

cdr3_aa: CASSAEAYGSINTEAFF
cdr3_nt: TGTGCCAGCAGCGCAGAGGCTTATGGGTCGATCAACACTGAAGCTTTCTTT
d_call: -
j_call: TRBJ1-1
v_call: TRBV5-6
clone_size: -

cdr3_aa: CASRRKGFRGEKLFF
cdr3_nt: TGTGCCAGTAGAAGGAAGGGGTTCCGAGGTGAAAAACTGTTTTTT
d_call: -
j_call: TRBJ1-4
v_call: TRBV19
clone_size: -

cdr3_aa: CASQRGGAGNTIYF
cdr3_nt: TGTGCCTCTCAGAGAGGGGGCGCGGGAAACACCATATATTTT
d_call: TRBD1
j_call: TRBJ1-3
v_call: TRBV6-6
clone_size: -

cdr3_aa: CASSYPGQANTEAFF
cdr3_nt: TGTGCCAGCAGTTACCCGGGACAGGCAAACACTGAAGCTTTCTTT
d_call: TRBD1
j_call: TRBJ1-1
v_call: TRBV6-5
clone_size: -

cdr3_aa: CASSPRVGRETLHF
cdr3_nt: TGTGCCAGCAGCCCCCGTGTGGGCCGGGAAACCCTCCACTTT
d_call: -
j_call: TRBJ1-6
v_call: TRBV7-2
clone_size: -

cdr3_aa: CASSYYGSSHGYTF
cdr3_nt: TGTGCCAGCAGTTACTATGGGAGTAGCCATGGCTACACCTTC
d_call: -
j_call: TRBJ1-2
v_call: TRBV6-2/TRBV6-3
clone_size: -

cdr3_aa: CASSLGQGGYHEQYF
cdr3_nt: TGTGCCAGCAGCTTAGGGCAGGGGGGTTATCACGAGCAGTACTTC
d_call: -
j_call: TRBJ2-7
v_call: TRBV7-2
clone_size: -

cdr3_aa: CASSPIQGAGGELFF
cdr3_nt: TGTGCCAGCTCACCAATTCAGGGGGCTGGCGGGGAGCTGTTTTTT
d_call: TRBD1
j_call: TRBJ2-2
v_call: TRBV18
clone_size: -

cdr3_aa: CASSPLFGSPLHF
cdr3_nt: TGTGCCAGCAGCCCCTTGTTTGGCTCACCCCTCCACTTT
d_call: -
j_call: TRBJ1-6
v_call: TRBV7-2
clone_size: -

cdr3_aa: CASSKRGPAGGRPNDIPYEQYF
cdr3_nt: TGTGCCAGCAGCAAAAGGGGACCTGCAGGGGGCCGACCCAACGACATTCCCTACGAGCAGTACTTC
d_call: -
j_call: TRBJ2-7
v_call: TRBV21-1
clone_size: -

cdr3_aa: CASRGGTDTQYF
cdr3_nt: TGTGCCAGCAGAGGAGGGACAGATACGCAGTATTTT
d_call: -
j_call: TRBJ2-3
v_call: TRBV6-5
clone_size: -

cdr3_aa: CASNLGQGASGANVLTF
cdr3_nt: TGCGCCAGCAACTTGGGACAGGGGGCTTCTGGGGCCAACGTCCTGACTTTC
d_call: TRBD1
j_call: TRBJ2-6
v_call: TRBV5-1
clone_size: few